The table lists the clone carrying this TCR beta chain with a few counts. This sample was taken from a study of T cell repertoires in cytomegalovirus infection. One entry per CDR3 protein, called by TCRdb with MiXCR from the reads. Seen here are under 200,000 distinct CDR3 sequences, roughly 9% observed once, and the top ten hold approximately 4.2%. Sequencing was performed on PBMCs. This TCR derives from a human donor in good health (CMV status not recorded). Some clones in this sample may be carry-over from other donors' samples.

In DNA, the CDR3 is TGTGCCAGCAAGTATAGCGACGAAGAGACCCAGTACTTC. Translating it yields CASKYSDEETQYF. This chain connects TRBV12-3 or TRBV12-4 to TRBJ2-5, with D possibly TRBD2 on 5 matching bases. Trimming shortened V by 7 bases and J by 3 bases, and 12 bases separated the two germline ends. The CDR3 spans 13 residues.